Below, one T cell receptor beta chain is given with its context. What it binds is unknown. Germline V gene sequence: CDR1 MNHNS, CDR2 SASEGT. This CDR3 comprises 16 residues. V lost 3 bases to trimming and J lost 6 bases; unmatched junction nucleotides: 7. The donors, nominally healthy at sampling, likely had unrecorded immune exposures. This entry comes from a study of cytomegalovirus exposure and HLA in healthy donors. Study in general: A preliminary data release comprised 70 million to 95 million unique TCRs obtained from HLA-typed donors.

The PCR ran on 60 Vbeta and 13 Jbeta primers. Measured with immunoSEQ multiplex PCR; TCRdb has only the in-frame clones, and not every one. The sample consists of around 85,000 clones, less than 85% of them appearing once. Overall study results and limits: It was fewer than 200 TCR beta chains that were listed as cytomegalovirus-associated. It was reported that the classifier diagnosed cytomegalovirus status with high specificity and sensitivity in both the original and validation cohorts.

Sequencing was done on a sample of PBMCs. The chain has TRBV6-1 and TRBJ2-7; 14 bases agree with TRBD2. The clonotype was recovered from a male donor in good health and CMV-seronegative. The CDR3 region has the DNA TGTGCCAGCAGTGATGGGACTAGCGGGGGTTATGGCGAGCAGTACTTC. Translation gives CASSDGTSGGYGEQYF.